This TCR beta chain was captured in a study of T-cell reconstitution after alpha-beta-depleted transplantation in children. For TCRbeta, the library was prepared with unique molecular identifiers. MiXCR, run by TCRdb on the PCR reads, gives a single entry per CDR3 protein. The profile covers about 70,000 distinct CDR3 sequences, with about 11% appearing a single time and approximately 13% taken by the ten largest. This clonotype was observed many times. The antigen is not known. General study results and limits: Newly generated T cells supplied most T-cell counts and diversity one year post-transplant. Reportedly, alpha-beta T cells present about two months post-transplant originated from several hundred expanded clones of graft origin. Diversity of TCRbeta at day 60 was high in some patients, arising from surviving recipient T cells and thymic progenitors.

The CDR3 extends over 14 amino acids. With 2 bases removed from V and 5 bases from J, the gap between germline ends came to 9 bases. Germline CDR1 and CDR2: MNHEY and SVGAGI. Sequenced material: PBMCs, taken before TCRalphabeta/CD19-depleted stem cell transplant. The V and J genes are TRBV6-5 and TRBJ2-2; D is tentatively TRBD1 or TRBD2 (6 bases each). The source is a boy between 10 and 17 years old with acute myeloid leukemia, due to receive a stem cell transplant. The CDR3 DNA is TGTGCCAGCAGTTACAGAGGGGGGACCGGGGAGCTGTTTTTT. Translated: CASSYRGGTGELFF.